This T cell receptor beta chain was retrieved from a study of regulatory T cells in long-lasting Graves disease. Study background: Newly diagnosed Graves' patients took antithyroid drugs under 3 months.

Sample time point: newly diagnosed GD, antithyroid drugs for less than 3 months. PBMCs were the source of the RNA used for TCR sequencing. Combining iRepertoire HTBI primers with Arm-PCR of CDR3 regions, the authors built TCR beta libraries. MiXCR, run by TCRdb on the multiplex PCR reads, gives a single entry per CDR3 protein. The table shows about 350,000 distinct CDR3 sequences, with over 15% occurring only once. This clonotype was counted at least ten times. The CDR3 runs to 16 residues. CDR1 and CDR2 (germline): LGHNT, FRNRAP. Trimming left V 6 bases short and J 0 bases short, with 12 bases between. This same sample was also taken into another study, of T cells in Graves' hyperthyroidism and ophthalmopathy. From that second work: Ophthalmopathy stood apart from stable hyperthyroidism in a 13 V-J model. Prediction of ophthalmopathy progression came a median around 6 months pre-onset.

The specimen was peripheral blood mononuclear cells (PBMCs), collected at new diagnosis, from a patient treated with antithyroid drugs. The TCR sequence derives from a man aged 40-49 years with Graves disease. The chain couples TRBV12-5 to TRBJ1-6; D not resolved. The CDR3 region is CASGSSRSSYNSPLHF. The DNA for the CDR3 is TGTGCTAGTGGCTCCTCCAGGAGCTCCTATAATTCACCCCTCCACTTT.